The 7 T cell receptor beta chains below were found in one sample sequenced in a study of cytomegalovirus exposure and HLA in healthy donors. The PCR had 60 Vbeta and 13 Jbeta primers. Method: immunoSEQ multiplex PCR; TCRdb's copy keeps in-frame clones and lacks some. Among fewer than 250,000 clones listed, 65% to 75% were seen once. The sequenced material came from PBMCs. These receptors originate from a young man in good health and CMV-seropositive.

The chain joins TRBV2 to TRBJ2-1; 13 nucleotides agree with TRBD2. V lost 1 base to trimming and J lost 7 bases; unmatched junction nucleotides: 1. The CDR3 covers 15 residues. Germline V gene lookup returns CDR1 SNHLY and CDR2 FYNNEI. The CDR3: CASSEGLAGGNEQFF. The DNA for the CDR3 is TGTGCCAGCAGTGAAGGACTAGCGGGAGGAAATGAGCAGTTCTTC.

This sequence joins TRBV29-1 and TRBJ2-3; D uncertain. This CDR3 spans 13 amino acids. Per germline, CDR1 SQVTM and CDR2 ANQGSEA. The V gene lost 4 bases and the J gene lost 2 bases, with 10 bases spanning the gap. In nucleotides, the CDR3 is TGCAGCGTTGCGTCAGTCGCCACAGATACGCAGTATTTT. Translation: CSVASVATDTQYF.

This clone came up once. The chain has TRBV18 and TRBJ2-7; 7 bases are a match to TRBD1. This CDR3 comprises 14 residues. CDR1 and CDR2 (germline): KGHSH, LQKENI. The junction had 6 bases not matched to a gene; V was cut back by 1 base and J by 6 bases. Written as DNA, the CDR3 is TGTGCCAGCTCACCACAAGAGGGACAGTCCGAGCAGTACTTC. Its translation: CASSPQEGQSEQYF.

The V call is TRBV6-5, the J call TRBJ1-3; D remains ambiguous. The CDR3 length is 12 residues. Germline V gene lookup returns CDR1 MNHEY and CDR2 SVGAGI. V was clipped by 9 bases and J by 1 base, with 7 bases between them. CDR3 loop: CASQASGNTIYF. CDR3 sequence (DNA): TGTGCCAGTCAGGCGTCTGGAAACACCATATATTTT.

The CDR3 DNA follows: TGTGCCAGCAGCATCAAGCGGGAGGGCCTGGGTGAGCAGTACTTC. Amino acids: CASSIKREGLGEQYF. The chain links TRBV7-9 to TRBJ2-7; 10 bases match TRBD2. The V gene end was trimmed by 5 bases and the J gene end by 7 bases; junction bases not matched to a gene: 11. Germline CDR1 reads SEHNR; CDR2 reads FQNEAQ (reference sequence). The CDR3 sequence is 15 residues long. The complete variable domain, with remaining parts taken from reference TRBV7-9 and TRBJ2-7, reads DTGVSQNPRHKITKRGQNVTFRCDPISEHNRLYWYRQTLGQGPEFLTYFQNEAQLEKSRLLSDRFSAERPKGSFSTLEIQRTEQGDSAMYLCASSIKREGLGEQYFGPGTRLTVT.

This sequence joins TRBV19 and TRBJ1-1; 7 bases line up with TRBD1. Germline lookup yields CDR1 LNHDA and CDR2 SQIVND (reference sequence). The V segment lost 3 bases and the J segment 0 bases; nucleotides outside the gene matches: 4. There are 15 residues in the CDR3. In nucleotides, the CDR3 is TGTGCCAGTAGTATCCGGGACAGCTTGAACACTGAAGCTTTCTTT. It encodes CASSIRDSLNTEAFF. The entire variable domain, with the rest obtained from reference TRBV19 and TRBJ1-1, is as follows: DGGITQSPKYLFRKEGQNVTLSCEQNLNHDAMYWYRQDPGQGLRLIYYSQIVNDFQKGDIAEGYSVSREKKESFPLTVTSAQKNPTAFYLCASSIRDSLNTEAFFGQGTRLTVV.

The rearrangement uses TRBV19 and TRBJ2-7, with unresolved D. The CDR3 length is 13 residues. Trimming left V 4 bases short and J 1 base short, with 8 bases between. Germline V gene sequence: CDR1 LNHDA, CDR2 SQIVND (reference sequence). The CDR3 here is CASSRYLSYEQYF. The CDR3 nucleotides are TGTGCCAGTAGTAGGTATCTATCCTACGAGCAGTACTTC.